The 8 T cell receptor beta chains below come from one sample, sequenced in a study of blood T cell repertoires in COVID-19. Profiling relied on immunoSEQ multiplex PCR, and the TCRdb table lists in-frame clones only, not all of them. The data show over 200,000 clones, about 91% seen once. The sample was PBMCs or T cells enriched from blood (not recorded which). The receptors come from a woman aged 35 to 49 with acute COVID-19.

CDR3 sequence (DNA): TGCGCCAGCAGCCCGGGGACTAGCGGGGGGCACCCTTCCAAAAACATTCAGTACTTC. It translates to CASSPGTSGGHPSKNIQYF. V usage is TRBV5-1 and J usage is TRBJ2-4; 15 bases are shared with TRBD2. CDR1 is SGHRS and CDR2 is YFSETQ in the germline V gene. The CDR3 has 19 residues. Trimming removed 4 bases from V and 2 bases from J; junction bases left unmatched: 10. The complete variable domain, with remaining parts taken from reference TRBV5-1 and TRBJ2-4, reads KAGVTQTPRYLIKTRGQQVTLSCSPISGHRSVSWYQQTPGQGLQFLFEYFSETQRNKGNFPGRFSGRQFSNSRSEMNVSTLELGDSALYLCASSPGTSGGHPSKNIQYFGAGTRLSVL.

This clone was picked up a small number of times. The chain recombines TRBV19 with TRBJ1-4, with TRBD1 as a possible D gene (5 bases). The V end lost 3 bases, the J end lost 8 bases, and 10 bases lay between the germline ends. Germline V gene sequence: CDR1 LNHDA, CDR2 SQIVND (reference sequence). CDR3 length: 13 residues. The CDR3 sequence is CASSMTGGEKLFF. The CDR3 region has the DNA TGTGCCAGTAGTATGACGGGGGGAGAAAAACTGTTTTTT. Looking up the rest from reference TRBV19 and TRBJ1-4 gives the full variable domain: DGGITQSPKYLFRKEGQNVTLSCEQNLNHDAMYWYRQDPGQGLRLIYYSQIVNDFQKGDIAEGYSVSREKKESFPLTVTSAQKNPTAFYLCASSMTGGEKLFFGSGTQLSVL.

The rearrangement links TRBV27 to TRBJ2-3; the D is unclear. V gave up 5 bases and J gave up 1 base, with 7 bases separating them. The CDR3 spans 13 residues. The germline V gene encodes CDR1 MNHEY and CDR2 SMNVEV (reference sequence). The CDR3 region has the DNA TGTGCCAGCAGTCCTTTCCGCACAGATACGCAGTATTTT. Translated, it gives CASSPFRTDTQYF.

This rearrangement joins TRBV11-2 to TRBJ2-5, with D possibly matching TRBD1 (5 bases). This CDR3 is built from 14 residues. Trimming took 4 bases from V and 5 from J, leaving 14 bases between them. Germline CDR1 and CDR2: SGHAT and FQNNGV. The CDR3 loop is CASSWTPGVETQYF. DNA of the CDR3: TGTGCCAGCAGCTGGACACCGGGCGTCGAGACCCAGTACTTC.

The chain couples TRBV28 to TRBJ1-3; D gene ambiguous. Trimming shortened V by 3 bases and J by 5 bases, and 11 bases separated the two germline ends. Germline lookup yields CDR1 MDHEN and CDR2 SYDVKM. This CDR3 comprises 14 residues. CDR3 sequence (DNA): TGTGCCAGCAGTTTTCAAAGCTCCCGAAACACCATATATTTT. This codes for CASSFQSSRNTIYF.

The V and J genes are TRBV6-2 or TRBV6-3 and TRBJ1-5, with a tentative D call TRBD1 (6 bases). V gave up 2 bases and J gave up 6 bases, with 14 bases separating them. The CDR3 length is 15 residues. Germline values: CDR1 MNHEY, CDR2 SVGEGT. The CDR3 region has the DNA TGTGCCAGCAGTTACCCCAGCGGGGGCGGTCAGCCCCAGCATTTT. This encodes CASSYPSGGGQPQHF.

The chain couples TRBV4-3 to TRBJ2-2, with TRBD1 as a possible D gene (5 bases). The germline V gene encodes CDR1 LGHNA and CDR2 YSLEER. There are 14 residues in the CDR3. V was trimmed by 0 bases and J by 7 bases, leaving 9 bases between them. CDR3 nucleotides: TGCGCCAGCAGCCAAGACAGGGCTGTCGGGGAGCTGTTTTTT. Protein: CASSQDRAVGELFF.

CDR3 region: CATSMPSSYNSPLHF. The CDR3 nucleotides read TGTGCCACCAGCATGCCTAGCTCCTATAATTCACCCCTCCACTTT. The rearrangement joins TRBV15 to TRBJ1-6; no firm D call. The CDR3 is 15 amino acids. Looked up from germline, CDR1 is LNHNV and CDR2 is YYDKDF (reference sequence). Deletions cut 4 bases from V and 0 bases from J, with 7 bases between.